This TCR beta chain comes out of a study of control samples from healthy donors and cancer patients (dated by TCRdb to 2018 to 2020). As for this clone: Its specific antigen is unknown. The record has no base qualities; no much larger clone is one base away.

V drops 3 bases and J drops 0 bases, leaving 9 bases in between. Reading from cysteine to phenylalanine, the CDR3 counts 15 amino acids. Just CDR3 DNA is preserved here, 45 bases in frame from base 1. The germline V gene supplies CDR1 KGHSH and CDR2 LQKENI. Receptors were amplified or captured by the immunoSEQ multiplex PCR assay. TCRdb obtained this table from immuneACCESS and retained in-frame rearrangements with V and J assigned. These tables miss some clones; where compared with another copy, unresolved V genes account for less than half of the shortfall, and the remainder is unexplained. This sample gives 35,000 to 50,000 clones in total; 70% to 90% of them show up just once. Of the sample, roughly 10% falls within the top ten clones.

The receptor was derived from a woman aged 55-70 years with lung cancer. Sequencing was performed on PBMCs. Here the chain combines TRBV18 and TRBJ2-1; the D call is tentative, TRBD1 or TRBD2, as each matches 5 bases. The CDR3: CASSPGPLSYNEQFF. The bases read TGTGCCAGCTCACCGGGACCCCTCTCCTACAATGAGCAGTTCTTC.